This entry is about one T cell receptor (beta chain). The clone's antigen remains unknown. No clone much larger than this one lies a single base away; base qualities are absent. The library relied on the immunoSEQ multiplex PCR assay. Held by TCRdb, this immuneACCESS table contains in-frame sequences only and omits some clones. Under half of the omission traces to an unresolved V gene where checked; the cause of the rest is unknown. This sample comprises 85,000 to 100,000 clones, approximately 92% of them detected only once. Approximately 1.9% of the sample comes from the top ten. This entry comes from a study of T cell changes during pregnancy in multiple sclerosis (dated by TCRdb to between 2019 and 2020). Describing the broader study: The study examined how the T cell repertoire changed over the course of pregnancy in women with multiple sclerosis.

The clonotype was recovered from a female donor with multiple sclerosis, enrolled in a pregnancy study. The sample was peripheral blood, taken after pregnancy.

The DNA reads as follows: TGTGCCAGCAGTTACGCCTTCCAGGGTCACGAGCAGTACTTC. This translates into CASSYAFQGHEQYF. The receptor chain draws on TRBV6-5 and TRBJ2-7; TRBD1 is a possible D gene, resting on 5 matching bases. Between the V and J ends, shortened by 2 bases and 5 bases respectively, the junction contains 13 bases. Per the germline V gene, MNHEY is the CDR1 and SVGAGI is the CDR2. The CDR3 holds 14 amino acids from the cysteine to the phenylalanine. Only the CDR3 portion is preserved as DNA: 42 bases, with reading frame beginning at the first base.